Each of the 29 T cell receptor beta chains below was sequenced from the same sample in a study of cytomegalovirus exposure and HLA in healthy donors. The PCR was carried out with 60 Vbeta primers and 13 Jbeta primers. TCRdb's copy holds only in-frame clones and misses some; the assay was immunoSEQ multiplex PCR. The sample consists of roughly 90,000 clones, roughly 78% of them appearing once. The specimen was PBMCs. The origin of the receptors is a man between 25 and 39 years old in good health and CMV-seronegative.

Regarding this clone: Other DNA sequences in the sample encode the same CDR3. This rearrangement joins TRBV7-2 to TRBJ2-1, with 10 bases aligning to TRBD2. This CDR3 spans 16 amino acids. Trimming removed 1 base from V and 4 bases from J; junction bases left unmatched: 4. Germline-derived CDR1 and CDR2 are SGHTA and FQGNSA. Written as DNA, the CDR3 is TGTGCCAGCAGCTTAGATCTAGCGGGAGCTTACAATGAGCAGTTCTTC. It yields the protein CASSLDLAGAYNEQFF.

In regard to this clone: The same CDR3 arises from other DNA sequences in this sample as well. The chain is built from TRBV7-9 and TRBJ1-5, with 7 bases fitting TRBD1. This CDR3 comprises 14 residues. The V gene end was trimmed by 5 bases and the J gene end by 2 bases; junction bases not matched to a gene: 3. Germline lookup yields CDR1 SEHNR and CDR2 FQNEAQ (reference sequence). The CDR3 DNA is TGTGCCAGCAGCCTAGACAGGGGCAATCAGCCCCAGCATTTT. Translated, it gives CASSLDRGNQPQHF.

The chain combines TRBV18 with TRBJ2-2; D is undetermined. CDR3 length: 16 residues. V dropped 3 bases and J dropped 0 bases, with 11 bases sitting between them. Germline values: CDR1 KGHSH, CDR2 LQKENI. The CDR3 region has the DNA TGTGCCAGCTCACCCCTCATCCGAGCGAACACCGGGGAGCTGTTTTTT. It yields the protein CASSPLIRANTGELFF.

The chain couples TRBV6-6 to TRBJ1-2; 7 positions match TRBD1. Unmatched junction bases numbered 8, after V lost 6 bases and J lost 7 bases. This CDR3 spans 13 amino acids. Germline CDR1 is MNHNY and CDR2 is SVGAGI (reference sequence). The CDR3 here is CASREQGMGGYTF. CDR3 DNA sequence: TGTGCCAGCAGGGAACAGGGGATGGGTGGCTACACCTTC.

The gene calls are TRBV2 and TRBJ2-7, with no clear D. Trimming left V 6 bases short and J 4 bases short, with 13 bases between. In germline, CDR1 is SNHLY, CDR2 FYNNEI. The CDR3 consists of 13 residues. The CDR3 coding sequence is TGTGCCAGCAGAGGAGATGTTACTTACGAGCAGTACTTC. Translating gives CASRGDVTYEQYF.

This clone occurred a few times. The chain couples TRBV5-6 to TRBJ2-6; 7 nucleotides align to TRBD1. Trimming cost V 4 bases and J 1 base; bases outside gene matches: 2. The CDR3 totals 15 residues. Germline V gene lookup returns CDR1 SGHDT and CDR2 YYEEEE. CDR3 sequence: CASSPDRSGANVLTF. CDR3 nucleotides: TGTGCCAGCAGCCCGGACAGGTCTGGGGCCAACGTCCTGACTTTC. The whole variable domain, remainder taken from reference TRBV5-6 and TRBJ2-6, is DAGVTQSPTHLIKTRGQQVTLRCSPKSGHDTVSWYQQALGQGPQFIFQYYEEEERQRGNFPDRFSGHQFPNYSSELNVNALLLGDSALYLCASSPDRSGANVLTFGAGSRLTVL.

The chain links TRBV7-2 to TRBJ1-4; the D is unclear. Germline V gene lookup returns CDR1 SGHTA and CDR2 FQGNSA. Trimming left V 2 bases short and J 7 bases short, with 17 bases between. The CDR3 extends over 16 amino acids. CDR3: CASSLFGRRLAEKLFF. Here the CDR3 DNA reads TGTGCCAGCAGCTTATTTGGCAGAAGGCTAGCTGAAAAACTGTTTTTT.

The chain links TRBV25-1 to TRBJ2-5; no firm D call. Per germline, CDR1 MGHDK and CDR2 SYGVNS. CDR3 length: 15 amino acids. Trimming took 3 bases from V and 1 from J, leaving 12 bases between them. CDR3 residues: CASSEHHLSQETQYF. Written as DNA, the CDR3 is TGTGCCAGCAGTGAGCACCACTTATCCCAAGAGACCCAGTACTTC.

V gene TRBV7-9 combines with J gene TRBJ1-1; a weak D match, TRBD1 (6 bases). The CDR3 runs to 14 residues. Germline V gene data show CDR1 as SEHNR and CDR2 as FQNEAQ (reference sequence). The V end lost 3 bases, the J end lost 4 bases, and 12 bases lay between the germline ends. CDR3 sequence (DNA): TGTGCCAGCAGCTTTTCTCAGGGGAGCACTGAAGCTTTCTTT. Protein product: CASSFSQGSTEAFF.

This clone was observed a few times. This chain uses TRBV7-3 with TRBJ2-1; D perhaps matches TRBD1 (6 bases). Germline V lookup: CDR1 SGHTA, CDR2 FQGTGA. V was shortened by 0 bases and J by 1 base, with 7 bases between the two germline ends. The CDR3 sequence is 15 residues long. CDR3 loop: CASSLTTGSYNEQFF. The DNA of the CDR3 is TGTGCCAGCAGCTTAACAACAGGGTCCTACAATGAGCAGTTCTTC. Combining the CDR3 with reference TRBV7-3 and TRBJ2-1 gives the whole variable domain GAGVSQTPSNKVTEKGKYVELRCDPISGHTALYWYRQSLGQGPEFLIYFQGTGAADDSGLPNDRFFAVRPEGSVSTLKIQRTERGDSAVYLCASSLTTGSYNEQFFGPGTRLTVL.

J is TRBJ1-5 and V is TRBV14; TRBD1 aligns across 11 bases. The V gene's germline CDR1 is SGHDN and CDR2 FVKESK. The CDR3 runs to 13 residues. The trim removed 8 bases at V and 7 bases at J, leaving 4 bases unmatched. The CDR3 loop reads CASVGTGGQPQHF. The CDR3 bases are TGTGCCAGCGTAGGGACAGGGGGACAGCCCCAGCATTTT.

This chain links TRBV7-2 with TRBJ1-1, with D possibly matching TRBD1 (5 bases). Trimming took off 3 bases at V and 5 bases at J, with 13 bases between the two ends. CDR3 length equals 14 residues. Germline V lookup: CDR1 SGHTA, CDR2 FQGNSA. Written as DNA, the CDR3 is TGTGCCAGCAGCTTTGGGGGGGGGAGGACTGAAGCTTTCTTT. Encoded protein: CASSFGGGRTEAFF.

The V and J genes are TRBV6-5 and TRBJ1-4; possible D gene TRBD1, 6 bases. This CDR3 spans 14 amino acids. The V gene's germline CDR1 is MNHEY and CDR2 SVGAGI. V lost 5 bases and J lost 6, with 13 bases in between. Here the CDR3 reads CASSPRAGDEKLFF. The CDR3 DNA follows: TGTGCCAGCAGTCCCCGGGCAGGGGATGAAAAACTGTTTTTT.

This clone was detected once. The chain couples TRBV5-4 to TRBJ2-7; 8 bases line up with TRBD1. Germline-derived CDR1 and CDR2 are SGHNT and YYREEE (reference sequence). J gave up 4 bases and V 0 bases, and 9 bases lay outside the gene matches. The CDR3 totals 16 residues. This CDR3 reads CASSLGLPGQGYEQYF. The CDR3 DNA sequence: TGTGCCAGCAGCTTGGGGTTACCAGGACAGGGTTACGAGCAGTACTTC.

This sequence joins TRBV7-9 and TRBJ2-3; D unresolved. The germline V gene has CDR1 SEHNR and CDR2 FQNEAQ (reference sequence). Trimming left V 6 bases short and J 3 bases short, with 10 bases between. The CDR3 consists of 13 residues. CDR3 nucleotides: TGTGCCAGCAGTACTACTGATACAGATACGCAGTATTTT. This gives the protein CASSTTDTDTQYF.

J is TRBJ1-5 and V is TRBV7-6, with TRBD1 matching over 8 bases. V was pared by 1 base and J by 0 bases, with 5 bases of the junction left unmatched. The CDR3 is 17 residues long. Germline V lookup: CDR1 SGHVS, CDR2 FNYEAQ. CDR3 nucleotides: TGTGCCAGCAGCTTAGTCCCTGGACAGGGTAGCAATCAGCCCCAGCATTTT. It specifies CASSLVPGQGSNQPQHF.

The rearrangement joins TRBV5-6 to TRBJ1-2; D possibly corresponds to TRBD1 (5 bases). The length of the CDR3 is 11 residues. Per germline, CDR1 SGHDT and CDR2 YYEEEE. Trimming removed 6 bases from V and 10 bases from J, with 13 bases in between. The CDR3 loop reads CASTRQTDYTF. CDR3 nucleotide sequence: TGTGCCAGCACCCGACAGACAGACTACACCTTC.

Remarks on this clone: The same CDR3 is also encoded by other DNA sequences in this sample. Written as DNA, the CDR3 is TGTGCCAGCTCACCAGGGATAGCGGGCTACGAGCAGTACTTC. Translating it yields CASSPGIAGYEQYF. The chain carries TRBV18 and TRBJ2-7; 7 bases align to TRBD2. Germline V gives CDR1 KGHSH, CDR2 LQKENI. CDR3 length: 14 residues. After removal of 2 bases from V and 3 bases from J, the junction contained 4 bases not matched to a gene.

Details on this clone: Mismatch with germline at one junction end may stem from a read error. The gene calls are TRBV9 and TRBJ1-2, with a possible D match to TRBD1 (5 bases). The germline V gene has CDR1 SGDLS and CDR2 YYNGEE. This CDR3 is 13 amino acids long. As DNA, the CDR3 is TGTGCCAGCAGTGCCTCCCCAGGGTATGGCTACCCCTTC. Its translation: CASSASPGYGYPF.

This clone has only a few counts. The chain carries TRBV7-9 and TRBJ2-7, with D perhaps matching TRBD1 (6 bases). CDR1 SEHNR and CDR2 FQNEAQ come from the germline V gene (reference sequence). V was clipped by 5 bases and J by 3 bases, with 14 bases between them. There are 14 residues in the CDR3. The CDR3 is CASSPLGQNYEQYF. The CDR3 coding sequence is TGTGCCAGCAGCCCACTGGGACAAAACTACGAGCAGTACTTC. Combining the CDR3 with reference TRBV7-9 and TRBJ2-7 gives the whole variable domain DTGVSQNPRHKITKRGQNVTFRCDPISEHNRLYWYRQTLGQGPEFLTYFQNEAQLEKSRLLSDRFSAERPKGSFSTLEIQRTEQGDSAMYLCASSPLGQNYEQYFGPGTRLTVT.

This clone was picked up a small number of times. The CDR3: CASSQASTGSRGEQYF. The DNA of the CDR3 is TGTGCCAGCAGCCAAGCCTCGACAGGCTCCCGTGGCGAGCAGTACTTC. This rearrangement joins TRBV2 to TRBJ2-7; possibly TRBD1 for D (6 bases). This CDR3 is 16 amino acids long. The germline V gene encodes CDR1 SNHLY and CDR2 FYNNEI. V gave up 6 bases and J gave up 6 bases, with 24 bases separating them. The full variable domain, in which reference TRBV2 and TRBJ2-7 provide the parts outside the CDR3, is EPEVTQTPSHQVTQMGQEVILRCVPISNHLYFYWYRQILGQKVEFLVSFYNNEISEKSEIFDDQFSVERPDGSNFTLKIRSTKLEDSAMYFCASSQASTGSRGEQYFGPGTRLTVT.

J is TRBJ2-3 and V is TRBV20-1; D uncertain. Trimming shortened V by 4 bases and J by 5 bases, and 4 bases separated the two germline ends. This CDR3 comprises 10 residues. The germline V gene encodes CDR1 DFQATT and CDR2 SNEGSKA (reference sequence). In DNA, the CDR3 is TGCAGTGCTACCGTAGATACGCAGTATTTT. Amino acids: CSATVDTQYF.

In DNA form, the CDR3 reads TGCGCCAGCAGCCAAGGGACTAGCGGGGGGCCCACTCCAACAGATACGCAGTATTTT. Its protein product is CASSQGTSGGPTPTDTQYF. V gene TRBV4-3 combines with J gene TRBJ2-3, with 14 bases aligning to TRBD2. V gave up 1 base and J gave up 3 bases; unmatched junction bases: 9. CDR1 is LGHNA, CDR2 YSLEER, per germline. The length of the CDR3 is 19 residues.

The chain couples TRBV5-4 to TRBJ2-5, with TRBD2 matching 9 bases. The CDR3 loop spans 15 amino acids. The germline gives CDR1 SGHNT, CDR2 YYREEE (reference sequence). J gave up 4 bases and V 1 base, and 5 bases lay outside the gene matches. The CDR3, as DNA: TGTGCCAGCAGCTTGTTGGGACTAGCAGGAGAGACCCAGTACTTC. This translates into CASSLLGLAGETQYF.

The chain has TRBV18 and TRBJ2-1; D possibly corresponds to TRBD2 (5 bases). Trimming removed 3 bases from V and 3 bases from J, with 15 bases in between. Germline CDR1 is KGHSH and CDR2 is LQKENI. This CDR3 has 16 amino acids. In DNA form, the CDR3 reads TGTGCCAGCTCACCTACAGCGGCAGTGGGCTACAATGAGCAGTTCTTC. Protein product: CASSPTAAVGYNEQFF. Based on the CDR3 plus reference TRBV18 and TRBJ2-1, the full variable domain is NAGVMQNPRHLVRRRGQEARLRCSPMKGHSHVYWYRQLPEEGLKFMVYLQKENIIDESGMPKERFSAEFPKEGPSILRIQQVVRGDSAAYFCASSPTAAVGYNEQFFGPGTRLTVL.

The CDR3 reads CASSPIWGRMNTEAFF. The CDR3 coding sequence is TGTGCCAGCAGCCCGATTTGGGGGCGGATGAACACTGAAGCTTTCTTT. This chain links TRBV14 with TRBJ1-1; perhaps TRBD1 as D (6 bases). Deletions cut 4 bases from V and 0 bases from J, with 15 bases between. This CDR3 comprises 16 residues. Germline V lookup: CDR1 SGHDN, CDR2 FVKESK.

This chain joins TRBV6-4 and TRBJ2-1; 13 bases agree with TRBD2. The CDR3 runs 15 residues. Losses at the gene ends were 6 bases for V and 3 bases for J; bases not matched to a gene: 2. Germline CDR1 reads MRHNA; CDR2 reads SNTAGT. CDR3 sequence: CASRRTSGSYNEQFF. CDR3 bases: TGTGCCAGCAGACGGACTAGCGGGAGCTACAATGAGCAGTTCTTC.

The genes are TRBV11-2 and TRBJ2-3; 10 nucleotides line up with TRBD1. V lost 5 bases and J lost 6; bases outside the gene matches: 14. Germline V lookup: CDR1 SGHAT, CDR2 FQNNGV. The CDR3 is 17 residues long. The CDR3 reads CASSHLPGQGSFDTQYF. The CDR3 DNA follows: TGTGCCAGCAGCCATCTACCGGGACAGGGGTCCTTCGATACGCAGTATTTT.

The rearrangement links TRBV2 to TRBJ2-4, with TRBD1 identical over 8 bases. There are 14 residues in the CDR3. CDR1 SNHLY and CDR2 FYNNEI come from the germline V gene. Trimming took 2 bases from V and 8 from J; bases not matched to a gene: 5. CDR3 amino acids: CASSERQGADIQYF. The CDR3 DNA is TGTGCCAGCAGTGAACGCCAGGGGGCCGACATTCAGTACTTC.